This T cell receptor (beta chain) was recorded in a study of CD8 T cells in ankylosing spondylitis (dated by TCRdb to the late 2010s). About the investigation overall: T cell receptor beta repertoires were profiled in healthy donors and ankylosing spondylitis patients so that disease-linked TCR variants could be found. Peripheral blood samples were taken, and synovial fluid was additionally collected from ankylosing spondylitis patients. The full study cohort was made up of roughly 25 ankylosing spondylitis patients and 108 healthy donors. What the work shows at the level of the full study, not this receptor alone: The disease-linked clones showed a CD8+ phenotype and occurred at relatively low frequencies in peripheral blood. Blood from ankylosing spondylitis patients appeared to be characterized by a TCR beta motif composed of eight or nine highly homologous amino acid variants. Some motif variants were previously reported in synovial fluid and blood of reactive arthritis patients, suggesting common disease-initiation mechanisms. According to the report, matched synovial fluid samples from ankylosing spondylitis patients were significantly enriched for the disease-linked clones.

The instrument was an Illumina HiSeq 2500. Quantitative 5'-RACE with molecular barcodes was used to prepare TCR beta libraries. The authors' analysis ran thus. A new computational method based on a probabilistic model of VDJ rearrangement was used to identify disease-linked TCR variants. The public reads were quality trimmed at Q25 with fastp and then assembled into clones with MiXCR by TCRdb, keeping productive beta chains. Each CDR3 protein gets just one entry, which takes the most common genes and DNA from the rows behind it. TCRdb, not the original authors, processed these V and J calls. The sample yields about 320,000 distinct CDR3 sequences; around 10% were counted once. Jointly, the top ten make up about a tenth of the sample. This clonotype has a count of ten or more. Its antigen is unknown. No clone much larger than this one lies a single base away; base qualities are absent. V was cut back by 1 base and J by 0 bases, leaving a gap of 10 bases between them. Taken from cysteine to phenylalanine, the CDR3 has 15 residues. Only the CDR3 portion is preserved as DNA: 45 bases, with reading frame beginning at the first base. Looking up the germline V gene (reference sequence) yields CDR1 DFQATT and CDR2 SNEGSKA.

Sequenced input: blood, either unsorted or a sorted T cell fraction (not recorded which). The sequence was obtained from a female donor with ankylosing spondylitis or in good health (not recorded which). In this chain, TRBV20-1 is recombined with TRBJ2-1; the D match is possibly TRBD1 or TRBD2, with 5 bases aligned in each. The DNA sequence is as follows: TGCAGTGCTAGAGGGGACGCAAGCTCCTACAATGAGCAGTTCTTC. This is translated as CSARGDASSYNEQFF.